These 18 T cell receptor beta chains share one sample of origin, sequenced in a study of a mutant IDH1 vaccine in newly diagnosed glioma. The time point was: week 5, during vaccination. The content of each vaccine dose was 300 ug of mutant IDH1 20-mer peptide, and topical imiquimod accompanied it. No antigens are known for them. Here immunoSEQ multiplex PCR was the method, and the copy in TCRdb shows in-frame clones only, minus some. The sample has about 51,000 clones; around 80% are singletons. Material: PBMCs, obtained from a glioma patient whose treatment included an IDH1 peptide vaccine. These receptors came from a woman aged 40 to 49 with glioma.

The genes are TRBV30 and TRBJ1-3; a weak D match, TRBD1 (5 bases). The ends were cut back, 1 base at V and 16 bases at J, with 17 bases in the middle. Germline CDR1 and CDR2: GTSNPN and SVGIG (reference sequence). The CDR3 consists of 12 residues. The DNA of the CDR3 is TGTGCCTGGAGTGCTCAGGGCCCCGGTCGTTATTTT. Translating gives CAWSAQGPGRYF.

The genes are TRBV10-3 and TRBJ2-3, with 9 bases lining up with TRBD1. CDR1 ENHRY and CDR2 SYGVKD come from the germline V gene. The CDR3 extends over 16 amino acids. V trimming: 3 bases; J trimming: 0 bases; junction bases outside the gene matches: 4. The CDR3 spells CAISDPGQGSTDTQYF. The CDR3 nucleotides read TGTGCCATCAGTGACCCGGGACAGGGTAGCACAGATACGCAGTATTTT.

The DNA of the CDR3 is TGTGCCAGTAGTATGTCTAGCGGGGGGAAGAGGGAGACCCAGTACTTC. The encoded protein is CASSMSSGGKRETQYF. This chain uses TRBV19 with TRBJ2-5, with 11 bases aligning to TRBD2. This CDR3 is 16 amino acids long. Per germline, CDR1 LNHDA and CDR2 SQIVND (reference sequence). J was trimmed by 5 bases and V by 3 bases; bases with no gene match: 8.

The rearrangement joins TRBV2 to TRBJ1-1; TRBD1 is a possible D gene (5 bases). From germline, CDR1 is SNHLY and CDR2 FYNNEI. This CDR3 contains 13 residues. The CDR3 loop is CAFGTLVNTEAFF. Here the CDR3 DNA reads TGTGCTTTTGGGACTCTTGTGAACACTGAAGCTTTCTTT.

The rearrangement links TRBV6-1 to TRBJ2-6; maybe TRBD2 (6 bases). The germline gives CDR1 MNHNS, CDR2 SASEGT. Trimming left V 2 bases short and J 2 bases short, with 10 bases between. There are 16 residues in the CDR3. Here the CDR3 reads CASSETAGTGANVLTF. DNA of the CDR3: TGTGCCAGCAGTGAAACGGCGGGGACTGGGGCCAACGTCCTGACTTTC.

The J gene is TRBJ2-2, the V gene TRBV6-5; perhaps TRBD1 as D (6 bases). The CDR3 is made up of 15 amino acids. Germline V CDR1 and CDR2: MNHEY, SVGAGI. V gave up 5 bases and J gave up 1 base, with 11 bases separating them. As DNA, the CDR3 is TGTGCCAGCAGTCCCCTGGGACAGAACACCGGGGAGCTGTTTTTT. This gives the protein CASSPLGQNTGELFF.

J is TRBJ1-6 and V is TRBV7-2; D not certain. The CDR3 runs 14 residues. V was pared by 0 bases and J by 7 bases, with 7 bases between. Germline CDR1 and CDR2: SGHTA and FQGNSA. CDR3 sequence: CASSLAWINSPLHF. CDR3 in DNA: TGTGCCAGCAGCTTAGCGTGGATAAATTCACCCCTCCACTTT. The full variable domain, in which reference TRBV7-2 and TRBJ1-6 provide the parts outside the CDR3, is GAGVSQSPSNKVTEKGKDVELRCDPISGHTALYWYRQSLGQGLEFLIYFQGNSAPDKSGLPSDRFSAERTGGSVSTLTIQRTQQEDSAVYLCASSLAWINSPLHFGNGTRLTVT.

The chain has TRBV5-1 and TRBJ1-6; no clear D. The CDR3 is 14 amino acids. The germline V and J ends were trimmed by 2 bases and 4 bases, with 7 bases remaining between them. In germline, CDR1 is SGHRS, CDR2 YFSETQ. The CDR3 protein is CASSFDPYNSPLHF. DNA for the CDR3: TGCGCCAGCAGCTTTGACCCATATAATTCACCCCTCCACTTT. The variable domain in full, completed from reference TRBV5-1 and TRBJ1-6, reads KAGVTQTPRYLIKTRGQQVTLSCSPISGHRSVSWYQQTPGQGLQFLFEYFSETQRNKGNFPGRFSGRQFSNSRSEMNVSTLELGDSALYLCASSFDPYNSPLHFGNGTRLTVT.

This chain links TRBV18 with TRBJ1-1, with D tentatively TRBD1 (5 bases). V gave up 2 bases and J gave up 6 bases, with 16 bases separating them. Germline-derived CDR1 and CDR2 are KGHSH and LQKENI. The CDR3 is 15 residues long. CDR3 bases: TGTGCCAGCTCACCAAATCTTGGGGGACTCGCTGAAGCTTTCTTT. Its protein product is CASSPNLGGLAEAFF.

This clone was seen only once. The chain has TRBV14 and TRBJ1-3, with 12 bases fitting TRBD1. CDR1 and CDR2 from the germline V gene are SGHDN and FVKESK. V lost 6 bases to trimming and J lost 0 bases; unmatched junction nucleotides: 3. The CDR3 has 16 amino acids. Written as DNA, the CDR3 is TGTGCCAGCAGAGGGACAGGGGGCTTCTCTGGAAACACCATATATTTT. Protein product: CASRGTGGFSGNTIYF.

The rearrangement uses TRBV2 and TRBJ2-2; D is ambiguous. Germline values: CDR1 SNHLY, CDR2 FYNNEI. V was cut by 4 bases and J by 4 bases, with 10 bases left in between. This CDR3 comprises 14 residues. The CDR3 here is CASSVRRSTGELFF. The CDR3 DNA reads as TGTGCCAGCAGTGTAAGAAGGAGCACCGGGGAGCTGTTTTTT.

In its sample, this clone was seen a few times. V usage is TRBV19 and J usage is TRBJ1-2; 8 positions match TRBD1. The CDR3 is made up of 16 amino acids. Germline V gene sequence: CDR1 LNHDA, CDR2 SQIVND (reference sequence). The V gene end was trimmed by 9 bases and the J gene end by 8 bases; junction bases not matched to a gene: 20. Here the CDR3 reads CASGIRGRGRVSGYTF. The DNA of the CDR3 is TGTGCCAGCGGAATTAGAGGCAGGGGGCGGGTAAGCGGCTACACCTTC.

In DNA, the CDR3 is TGTGCCAGCAGTCGACTAGCGGATCCTCGAGAGACCCAGTACTTC. Encoded protein: CASSRLADPRETQYF. V is TRBV6-6 and J is TRBJ2-5; 9 bases map to TRBD2. The CDR3 consists of 15 residues. Trimming cost V 5 bases and J 4 bases; bases outside gene matches: 8. Germline CDR1 is MNHNY and CDR2 is SVGAGI (reference sequence).

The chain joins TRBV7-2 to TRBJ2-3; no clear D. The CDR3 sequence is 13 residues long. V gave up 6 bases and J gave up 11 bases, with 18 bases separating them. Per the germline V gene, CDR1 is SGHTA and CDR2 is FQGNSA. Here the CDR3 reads CASSARTVPGQYF. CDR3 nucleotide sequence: TGTGCCAGCAGTGCCCGAACAGTCCCCGGGCAGTATTTT.

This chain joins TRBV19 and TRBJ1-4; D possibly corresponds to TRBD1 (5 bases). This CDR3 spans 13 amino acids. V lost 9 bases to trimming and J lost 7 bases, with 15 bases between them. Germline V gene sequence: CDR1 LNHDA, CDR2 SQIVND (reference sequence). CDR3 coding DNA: TGTGCCAGCCGGATCCAGGGTGCTGAAAAACTGTTTTTT. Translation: CASRIQGAEKLFF.

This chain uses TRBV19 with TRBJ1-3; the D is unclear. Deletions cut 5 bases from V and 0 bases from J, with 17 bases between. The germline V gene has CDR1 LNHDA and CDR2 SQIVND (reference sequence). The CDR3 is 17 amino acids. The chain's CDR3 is CASSWLPGRFSGNTIYF. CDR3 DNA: TGTGCCAGTAGTTGGCTTCCTGGACGTTTCTCTGGAAACACCATATATTTT.

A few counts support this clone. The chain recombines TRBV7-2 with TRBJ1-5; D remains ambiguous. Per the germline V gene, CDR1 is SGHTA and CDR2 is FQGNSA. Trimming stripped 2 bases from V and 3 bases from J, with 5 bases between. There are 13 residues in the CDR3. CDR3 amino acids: CASSLIDNQPQHF. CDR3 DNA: TGTGCCAGCAGCTTAATCGACAATCAGCCCCAGCATTTT.

CDR3 sequence (DNA): TGTGCCTACCTCGGCGGGTCCGGGCGGGCCGGGGAGCTGTTTTTT. The encoded protein is CAYLGGSGRAGELFF. The rearrangement joins TRBV30 to TRBJ2-2; D is possibly TRBD2 (5 bases). Germline V CDR1 and CDR2: GTSNPN, SVGIG (reference sequence). V lost 7 bases to trimming and J lost 6 bases, with 21 bases between them. The CDR3 sequence is 15 residues long.